Sequencing of this T cell receptor beta chain was carried out in a study of CD8+ T cells in alopecia areata. RNA was isolated and reverse transcribed to cDNA, the sequencing template. Data came from immunoSEQ multiplex PCR; TCRdb stores just in-frame clones and leaves some out. Here the sample spans approximately 150,000 clones, over 45% being singletons. The CDR3 runs 14 residues. Trimming removed 3 bases from V and 2 bases from J, with 11 bases in between. CDR1 and CDR2 (germline): MNHEY, SMNVEV (reference sequence). The TCR was taken from a human donor with alopecia areata. The chain uses TRBV27 and TRBJ2-7; D remains unclear. The source material was CD4+ T cells sorted from blood. CDR3 region: CASSFKSATYEQYF. The CDR3 DNA is TGTGCCAGCAGTTTTAAATCCGCTACCTACGAGCAGTACTTC.